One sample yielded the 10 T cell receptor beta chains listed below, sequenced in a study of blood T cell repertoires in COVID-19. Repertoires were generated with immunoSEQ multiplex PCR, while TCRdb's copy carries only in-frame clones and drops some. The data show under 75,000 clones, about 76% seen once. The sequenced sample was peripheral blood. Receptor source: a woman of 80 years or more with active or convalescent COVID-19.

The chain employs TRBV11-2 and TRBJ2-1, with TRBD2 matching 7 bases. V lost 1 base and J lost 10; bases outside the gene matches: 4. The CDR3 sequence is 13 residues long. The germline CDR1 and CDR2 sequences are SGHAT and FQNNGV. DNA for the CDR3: TGTGCCAGCAGCTTAGGGGGGGGAAGGGAGCAGTTCTTC. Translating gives CASSLGGGREQFF. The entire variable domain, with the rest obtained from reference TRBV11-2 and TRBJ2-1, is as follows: EAGVAQSPRYKIIEKRQSVAFWCNPISGHATLYWYQQILGQGPKLLIQFQNNGVVDDSQLPKDRFSAERLKGVDSTLKIQPAKLEDSAVYLCASSLGGGREQFFGPGTRLTVL.

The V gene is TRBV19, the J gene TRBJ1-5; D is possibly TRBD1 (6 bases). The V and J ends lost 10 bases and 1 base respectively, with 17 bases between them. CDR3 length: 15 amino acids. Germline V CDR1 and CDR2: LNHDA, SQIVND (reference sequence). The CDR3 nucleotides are TGTGCCACCAACTGGGGGGGGCGAAGCAATCAGCCCCAGCATTTT. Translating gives CATNWGGRSNQPQHF.

The CDR3 bases are TGTGCCAGTAGTATTTCGGAGAGACGTACCTATGGCTACACCTTC. This encodes CASSISERRTYGYTF. The chain uses TRBV19 and TRBJ1-2, with unresolved D. The germline V gene has CDR1 LNHDA and CDR2 SQIVND (reference sequence). The CDR3 consists of 15 residues. V lost 3 bases and J 4 bases, leaving 15 bases between the germline ends.

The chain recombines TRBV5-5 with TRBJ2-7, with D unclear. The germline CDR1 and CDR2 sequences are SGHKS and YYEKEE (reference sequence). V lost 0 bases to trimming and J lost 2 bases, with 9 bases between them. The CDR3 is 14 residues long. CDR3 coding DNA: TGTGCCAGCAGCTTGGAGCCGGGTACCTACGAGCAGTACTTC. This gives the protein CASSLEPGTYEQYF.

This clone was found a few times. The DNA of the CDR3 is TGCGCCAGCAGCCAACCCGGGACTAGCGGGGGGGCCCGCCTTGCTGAGCAGTTCTTC. Translating gives CASSQPGTSGGARLAEQFF. The V and J genes are TRBV4-1 and TRBJ2-1; 16 bases line up with TRBD2. Germline V CDR1 and CDR2: MGHRA, YSYEKL. The CDR3 runs to 19 residues. V lost 2 bases and J lost 9; bases outside the gene matches: 13.

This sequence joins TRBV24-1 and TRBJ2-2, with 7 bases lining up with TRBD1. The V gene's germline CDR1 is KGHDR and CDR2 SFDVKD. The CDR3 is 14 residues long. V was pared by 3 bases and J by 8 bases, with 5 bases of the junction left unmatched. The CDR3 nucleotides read TGTGCCACCAGTGATCGGACAGGATTTGGGGAGCTGTTTTTT. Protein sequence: CATSDRTGFGELFF.

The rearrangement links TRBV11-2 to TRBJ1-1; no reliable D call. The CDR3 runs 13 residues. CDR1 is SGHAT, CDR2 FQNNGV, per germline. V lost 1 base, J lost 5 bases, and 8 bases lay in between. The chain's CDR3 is CASSLVVGTEAFF. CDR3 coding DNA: TGTGCCAGCAGCTTAGTGGTCGGGACTGAAGCTTTCTTT. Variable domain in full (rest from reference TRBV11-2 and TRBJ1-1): EAGVAQSPRYKIIEKRQSVAFWCNPISGHATLYWYQQILGQGPKLLIQFQNNGVVDDSQLPKDRFSAERLKGVDSTLKIQPAKLEDSAVYLCASSLVVGTEAFFGQGTRLTVV.

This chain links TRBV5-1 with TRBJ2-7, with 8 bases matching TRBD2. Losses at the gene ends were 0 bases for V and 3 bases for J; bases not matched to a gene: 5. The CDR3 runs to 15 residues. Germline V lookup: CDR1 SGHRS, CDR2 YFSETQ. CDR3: CASSLGSGGVYEQYF. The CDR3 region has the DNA TGCGCCAGCAGCTTGGGGAGCGGGGGCGTCTACGAGCAGTACTTC.

The CDR3 spells CASSFFSTDTQYF. Written as DNA, the CDR3 is TGTGCCAGCAGCTTCTTTTCCACAGATACGCAGTATTTT. V usage is TRBV5-6 and J usage is TRBJ2-3; D remains unclear. Looked up from germline, CDR1 is SGHDT and CDR2 is YYEEEE. The V and J ends lost 2 bases and 2 bases respectively, with 6 bases between them. There are 13 residues in the CDR3.

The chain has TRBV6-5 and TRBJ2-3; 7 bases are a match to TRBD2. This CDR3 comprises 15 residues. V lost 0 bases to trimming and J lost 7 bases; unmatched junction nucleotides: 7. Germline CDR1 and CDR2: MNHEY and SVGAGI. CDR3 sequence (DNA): TGTGCCAGCAGTTACTCGAGTCTAGCGGTAAATACGCAGTATTTT. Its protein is CASSYSSLAVNTQYF.